The T cell receptor beta chain described here comes from a study of blood T cell repertoires in COVID-19 (dated by TCRdb to the early 2020s). Background on the whole study: Collaborator samples came from the United States, Italy and Spain and covered acute and convalescent phases of COVID-19. The prospective study material was composed of cDNA or gDNA derived from T cells, B-cell-depleted T cells, or PBMCs. Subjects who had been exposed to COVID-19, were actively infected with it, or had recovered from it provided the deeply sampled blood TCRbeta repertoires that made up the dataset. The repertoires were released in a freely available public database meant as a resource for research on the immune response to SARS-CoV-2. Samples came from the ongoing ImmuneRACE study (first 160 participants) plus 1,254 subjects from 6 global collaborators. Sample metadata almost always included a de-identified subject ID, COVID-19 status, age in years and sex. HLA class I and class II types, where available, came from metadata supplied by the sample provider rather than from assay-based typing. The paper's findings and limits, for the study overall: Clinical and demographic metadata were provided uncurated, with the amount varying by source and participant.

Enrolling through a virtual design, the prospective study's participants ranged in age from roughly 18 to 89 years and lived across 20 to 25 United States geographic areas. Cohort assignment in the prospective study relied on participant-reported clinical history from a screening survey and a study questionnaire. Recovered participants in ImmuneRACE Cohort 3 were defined as having two consecutive negative NP/OP PCR tests, clearance from a healthcare professional, or resolution of symptoms. In the prospective study, whole blood, serum and a nasopharyngeal or oropharyngeal swab were collected from each participant by mobile phlebotomists. Additional blood draws and questionnaires over an approximately 2-month period could optionally be provided by prospective study participants. Blood samples from the prospective study were shipped frozen or at room temperature prior to DNA extraction. TCRbeta CDR3 regions were amplified from genomic DNA using the immunoSEQ Assay, a bias-controlled multiplex PCR. The published analysis was carried out like this. The number of nucleated cells in each sample was estimated from the amplification of reference gene primers within the assay. Sequence reads were collapsed and filtered to measure the absolute abundance of every unique TCRbeta CDR3 rearrangement. For each sample, productive Simpson clonality was calculated as the square root of Simpson's diversity index over productive rearrangements. Sourced from immuneACCESS, this table was stored by TCRdb with only in-frame sequences that have V and J called. A share of the clones is absent; for the studies checked, an unresolved V gene accounts for under half, and the remainder has no known explanation. The V and J calls and the clone size are those of that table, but D and trimming were determined from the DNA. The sample table lists more than 400,000 clones, 90% of them with a count of one. The top ten hold approximately 0.55% of the sample.

Remarks on this clone: What this receptor recognizes is not known. Base-call qualities are not available, and no considerably larger clone is one nucleotide away.

In the germline V gene, CDR1 corresponds to MGHRA and CDR2 to YSYEKL. The germline ends are 19 bases apart after V is trimmed by 1 base and J by 4 bases. The CDR3 sequence holds 17 residues, the cysteine and phenylalanine included. The kept DNA is CDR3 alone, 51 bases in frame from the first base. This receptor chain uses TRBV4-1 and TRBJ2-5; perhaps TRBD2 is the D gene, with 5 bases matching. The sequencing sample was made of PBMCs or T cells enriched from blood (not recorded which). This receptor was identified in a man aged 18 to 29 who had recovered from COVID-19. CDR3 protein: CASSQGLNGKKGETQYF. Here is the DNA: TGCGCCAGCAGCCAAGGTCTAAACGGGAAAAAGGGAGAGACCCAGTACTTC.